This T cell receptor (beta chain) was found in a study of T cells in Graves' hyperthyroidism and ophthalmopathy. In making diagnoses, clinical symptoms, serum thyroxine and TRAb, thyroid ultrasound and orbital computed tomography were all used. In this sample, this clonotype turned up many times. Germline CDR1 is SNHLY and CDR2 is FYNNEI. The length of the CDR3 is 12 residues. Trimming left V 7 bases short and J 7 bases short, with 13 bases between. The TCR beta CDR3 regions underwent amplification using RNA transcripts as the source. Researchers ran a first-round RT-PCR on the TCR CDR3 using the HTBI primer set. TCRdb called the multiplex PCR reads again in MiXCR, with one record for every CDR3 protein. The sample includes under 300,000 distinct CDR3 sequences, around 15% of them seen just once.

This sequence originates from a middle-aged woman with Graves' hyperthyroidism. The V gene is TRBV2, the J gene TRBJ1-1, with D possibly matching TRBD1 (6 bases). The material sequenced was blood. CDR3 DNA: TGTGCCAGCATCACCTTAGGGGGTGAAGCTTTCTTT. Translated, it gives CASITLGGEAFF.